This T cell receptor (beta chain) was captured in a study of PD-L1 blockade in urothelial cancer. For the study at large: Bladder-origin urothelial cancer in males described about 85% of the 29 patients. At 3 weeks (second dose) and 6 weeks after starting treatment, blood was analyzed. Among blood samples, the median T cell count was some 140,000.

A remark on this clone: This CDR3 is also generated by other DNA sequences in the sample.

Germline V gene lookup returns CDR1 SNHLY and CDR2 FYNNEI. CDR3 size: 13 residues. V lost 4 bases to trimming and J lost 4 bases, with 10 bases between them. Measured with immunoSEQ multiplex PCR; TCRdb has only the in-frame clones, and not every one. The sample lists some 100,000 clones, 91% occurring once. Each patient gave between 1 and 8 samples of peripheral blood mononuclear cells, which were collected pretreatment and during treatment. The input for sequencing was PBMCs, taken around atezolizumab (anti-PD-L1) treatment. The receptor was derived from a woman of 80 years or more with urothelial cancer. V and J are TRBV2 and TRBJ1-1, with D perhaps TRBD1 (6 bases). This CDR3 is CASSGVGGTEAFF. DNA of the CDR3: TGTGCCAGCAGTGGGGTAGGGGGCACTGAAGCTTTCTTT.